This passage covers 4 T cell receptor beta chains from one sample sequenced in a study of T cells after yellow fever vaccination. TCRdb used MiXCR to reprocess the 5' RACE reads, holding one entry per CDR3 protein. The profile covers a few hundred thousand distinct CDR3 sequences, with about 15% appearing a single time and 15% to 20% taken by the ten largest. The source material was PBMCs, sampled more than 4 days after the first yellow fever vaccination. These receptors all stem from a man aged 18 to 35 who received the YFV17D yellow fever vaccine.

This clonotype was observed a handful of times. J is TRBJ2-2 and V is TRBV20-1, with D hard to call. V lost 0 bases, J lost 8 bases, and 10 bases lay in between. The CDR3 extends over 13 amino acids. Germline CDR1 and CDR2: DFQATT and SNEGSKA (reference sequence). The CDR3 region is CSARDRATGELFF. The CDR3 region has the DNA TGCAGTGCTAGAGATCGGGCCACGGGGGAGCTGTTTTTT.

There are a few counts of this clonotype. The chain uses TRBV10-3 and TRBJ1-5; maybe TRBD1 (5 bases). The germline V and J ends were trimmed by 8 bases and 3 bases, with 11 bases remaining between them. This CDR3 has 13 residues. CDR1 and CDR2 (germline): ENHRY, SYGVKD. Here the CDR3 reads CAIRTGFNQPQHF. In nucleotides, the CDR3 is TGTGCCATCCGAACAGGCTTCAATCAGCCCCAGCATTTT.

The sample holds a few counts of this clonotype. The rearrangement joins TRBV27 to TRBJ2-7, with D perhaps matching TRBD1 (6 bases). Trimming removed 5 bases from V and 4 bases from J, with 15 bases in between. CDR3 length: 14 residues. CDR1 MNHEY and CDR2 SMNVEV come from the germline V gene (reference sequence). CDR3 residues: CASSTWTEKYEQYF. Written as DNA, the CDR3 is TGTGCCAGCAGTACTTGGACAGAAAAGTACGAGCAGTACTTC.

This chain connects TRBV7-2 to TRBJ2-4; 12 positions agree with TRBD2. The ends lost 5 bases at V and 6 bases at J; junction bases unmatched: 11. The CDR3 consists of 17 residues. Per the germline V gene, CDR1 is SGHTA and CDR2 is FQGNSA. CDR3 nucleotides: TGTGCCAGCAGCCCGTTCCCACTAGCGGGGGGATCAAACATTCAGTACTTC. This encodes CASSPFPLAGGSNIQYF.